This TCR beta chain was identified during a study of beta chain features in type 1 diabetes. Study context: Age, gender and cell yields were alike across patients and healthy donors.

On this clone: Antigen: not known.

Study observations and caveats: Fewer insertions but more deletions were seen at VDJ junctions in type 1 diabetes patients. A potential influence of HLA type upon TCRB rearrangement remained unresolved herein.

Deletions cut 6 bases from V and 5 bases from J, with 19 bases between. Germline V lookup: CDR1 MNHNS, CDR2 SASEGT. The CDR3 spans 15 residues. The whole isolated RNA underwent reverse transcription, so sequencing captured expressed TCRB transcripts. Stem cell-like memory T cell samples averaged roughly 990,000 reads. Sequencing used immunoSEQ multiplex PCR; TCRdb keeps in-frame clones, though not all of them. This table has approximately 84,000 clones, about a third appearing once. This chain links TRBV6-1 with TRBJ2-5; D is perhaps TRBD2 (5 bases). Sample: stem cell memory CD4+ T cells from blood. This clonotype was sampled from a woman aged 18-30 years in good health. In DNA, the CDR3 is TGTGCCAGCAGGGCCCTCCCGGGGATGGTGGAGACCCAGTACTTC. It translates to CASRALPGMVETQYF.